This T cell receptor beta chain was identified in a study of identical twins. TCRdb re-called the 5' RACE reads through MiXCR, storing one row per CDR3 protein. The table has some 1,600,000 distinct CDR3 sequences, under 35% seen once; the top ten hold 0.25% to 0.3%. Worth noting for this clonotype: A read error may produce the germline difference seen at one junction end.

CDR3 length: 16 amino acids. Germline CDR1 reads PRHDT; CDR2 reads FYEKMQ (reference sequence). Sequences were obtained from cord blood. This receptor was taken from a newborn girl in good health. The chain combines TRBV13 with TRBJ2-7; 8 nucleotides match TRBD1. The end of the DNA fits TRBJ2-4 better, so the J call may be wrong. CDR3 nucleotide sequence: TGTGCCGGCAGCCTAGGACAGGGTGCGGCCAAAAACATTCAGTACTTC. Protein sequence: CAGSLGQGAAKNIQYF.